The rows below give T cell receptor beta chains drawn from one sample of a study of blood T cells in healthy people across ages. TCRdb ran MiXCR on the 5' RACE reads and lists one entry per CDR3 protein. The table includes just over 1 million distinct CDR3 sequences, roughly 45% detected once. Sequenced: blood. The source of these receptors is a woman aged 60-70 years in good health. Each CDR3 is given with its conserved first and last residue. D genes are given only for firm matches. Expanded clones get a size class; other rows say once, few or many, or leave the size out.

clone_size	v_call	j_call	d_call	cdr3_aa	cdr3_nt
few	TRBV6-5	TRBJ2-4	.	CASSSERRRNIQYF	TGTGCCAGCAGTTCCGAAAGGAGAAGAAACATTCAGTACTTC
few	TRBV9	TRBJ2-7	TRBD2	CASSPYSGSTYEQYF	TGTGCCAGCAGCCCCTATAGCGGGAGCACTTACGAGCAGTACTTC
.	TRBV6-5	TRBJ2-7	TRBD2	CASTKGLAGTYEQYF	TGTGCCAGCACCAAGGGACTAGCGGGAACCTACGAGCAGTACTTC
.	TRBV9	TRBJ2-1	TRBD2	CASSALAGTYNEQFF	TGTGCCAGCAGCGCTCTAGCGGGAACCTACAATGAGCAGTTCTTC
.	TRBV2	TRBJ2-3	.	CASSEAGLTDTQYF	TGTGCCAGCAGTGAAGCGGGACTTACAGATACGCAGTATTTT
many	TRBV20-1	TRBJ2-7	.	CSANVATNYEQYF	TGCAGTGCGAACGTAGCGACGAACTACGAGCAGTACTTC
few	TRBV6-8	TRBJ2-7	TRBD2	CASSYFGGRPYEQYF	TGTGCCAGCAGTTACTTTGGCGGGAGGCCCTACGAGCAGTACTTC
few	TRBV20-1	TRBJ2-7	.	CSARASSVEGGQYF	TGCAGTGCTAGGGCATCTAGCGTCGAAGGTGGGCAGTACTTC
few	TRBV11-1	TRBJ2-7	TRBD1	CASSLAIPGQLKAYEQYF	TGTGCCAGCAGCTTAGCAATACCGGGACAGCTAAAGGCCTACGAGCAGTACTTC
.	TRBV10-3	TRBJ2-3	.	CAISGVGADTQYF	TGTGCCATCAGTGGAGTCGGGGCAGATACGCAGTATTTT
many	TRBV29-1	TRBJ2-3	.	CSVGGGPDTQYF	TGCAGCGTTGGCGGGGGCCCAGATACGCAGTATTTT
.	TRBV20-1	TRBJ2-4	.	CSARVGGEVTKNIQYF	TGCAGTGCTAGAGTAGGCGGCGAGGTAACCAAAAACATTCAGTACTTC
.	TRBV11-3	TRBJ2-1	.	CASSLPKYSSYNEQFF	TGTGCCAGCAGCTTACCAAAGTATAGCTCCTACAATGAGCAGTTCTTC
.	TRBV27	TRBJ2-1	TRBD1	CASTYRDSPYNEQFF	TGTGCCAGTACGTATAGGGACAGTCCCTACAATGAGCAGTTCTTC
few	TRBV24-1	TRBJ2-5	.	CATSDRGETQYF	TGTGCCACCAGTGATCGGGGTGAGACCCAGTACTTC
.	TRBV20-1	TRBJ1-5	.	CSARVPGLGNQPQHF	TGCAGTGCTAGAGTCCCTGGACTCGGCAATCAGCCCCAGCATTTT
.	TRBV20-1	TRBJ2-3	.	CSAISSSTDTQYF	TGCAGTGCGATTTCCTCCAGCACAGATACGCAGTATTTT
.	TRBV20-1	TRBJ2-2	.	CSARVGRGTGELFF	TGCAGTGCTAGAGTCGGGAGAGGCACCGGGGAGCTGTTTTTT
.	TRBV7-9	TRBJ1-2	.	CASSSMDGIYGYTF	TGTGCCAGCAGCTCAATGGACGGAATCTATGGCTACACCTTC
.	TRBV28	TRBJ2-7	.	CASSFPRAVGYEQYF	TGTGCCAGCAGCTTTCCCCGTGCGGTGGGCTACGAGCAGTACTTC
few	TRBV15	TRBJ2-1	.	CATSKGPRGPNEQFF	TGTGCCACCAGCAAAGGTCCTCGCGGGCCCAATGAGCAGTTCTTC
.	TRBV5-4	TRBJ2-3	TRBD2	CASSSPIAGAPSDTQYF	TGTGCCAGCAGCTCCCCCATAGCGGGAGCACCTTCCGATACGCAGTATTTT
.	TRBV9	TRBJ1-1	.	CASSVDQGRNEAFF	TGTGCCAGCAGCGTAGACCAGGGGAGAAATGAAGCTTTCTTT
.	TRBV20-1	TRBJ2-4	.	CSVRDYAKNIQYF	TGCAGTGTTAGAGACTATGCCAAAAACATTCAGTACTTC
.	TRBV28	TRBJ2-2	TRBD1	CTSSQDRGGTGVLFF	TGTACCAGCAGTCAGGACAGGGGGGGCACCGGGGTGCTGTTTTTT
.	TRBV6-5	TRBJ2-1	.	CASSYSGARQFF	TGTGCCAGCAGTTACTCGGGGGCGCGGCAGTTCTTC
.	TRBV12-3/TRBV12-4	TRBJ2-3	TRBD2	CASSLLLAGLTDTEYF	TGTGCCAGCAGTTTACTCCTAGCGGGACTCACAGATACGGAGTATTTT
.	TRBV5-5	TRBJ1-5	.	CASSYREVGNQPQHF	TGTGCCAGCAGCTACAGGGAGGTCGGCAATCAGCCCCAGCATTTT
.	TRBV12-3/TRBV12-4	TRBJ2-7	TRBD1	CASSPSGTGGNEQYF	TGTGCCAGCAGTCCCTCCGGGACAGGGGGCAACGAGCAGTACTTC
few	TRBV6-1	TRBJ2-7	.	CASTPKSYEQYF	TGTGCCAGCACTCCAAAATCCTACGAGCAGTACTTC
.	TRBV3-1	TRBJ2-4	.	CASSHKNIQYF	TGTGCCAGCAGCCACAAAAACATTCAGTACTTC
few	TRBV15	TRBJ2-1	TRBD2	CATSRGTSVVYNEQFF	TGTGCCACCAGCAGAGGAACTAGCGTAGTATACAATGAGCAGTTCTTC
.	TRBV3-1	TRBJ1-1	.	CASSQSRSEAFF	TGTGCCAGCAGCCAATCTAGGTCCGAAGCTTTCTTT
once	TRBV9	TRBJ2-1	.	CASSVDLRIQFF	TGTGCCAGCAGCGTAGACCTGCGAATCCAGTTCTTC
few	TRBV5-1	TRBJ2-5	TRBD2	CASSGRTSGMAQETQYF	TGCGCCAGCAGCGGACGAACTAGCGGGATGGCACAAGAGACCCAGTACTTC
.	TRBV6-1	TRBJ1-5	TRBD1	CAGSDRDNQPQHF	TGTGCCGGCAGTGACAGGGACAATCAGCCCCAGCATTTT
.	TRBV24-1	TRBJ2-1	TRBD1	CATSDRQGAHLNEQFF	TGTGCCACCAGTGATCGACAGGGGGCCCACTTAAATGAGCAGTTCTTC
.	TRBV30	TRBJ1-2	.	CAWATAHLLHGYTF	TGTGCCTGGGCCACCGCCCACCTCCTCCATGGCTACACCTTC
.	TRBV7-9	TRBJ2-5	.	CASSGTGTQTRYQETQYF	TGTGCCAGCAGCGGTACCGGGACACAAACGAGGTACCAAGAGACCCAGTACTTC
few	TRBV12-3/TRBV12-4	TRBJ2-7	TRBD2	CASSLGTSGRSGHDEQYF	TGTGCCAGCAGTTTAGGGACTAGCGGGAGATCTGGCCACGACGAGCAGTACTTC
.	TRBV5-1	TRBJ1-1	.	CASSPRDGGNTEAFF	TGCGCCAGCAGCCCAAGGGACGGAGGGAACACTGAAGCTTTCTTT
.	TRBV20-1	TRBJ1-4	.	CSAYAQGYEKLFF	TGCAGTGCCTACGCTCAGGGGTACGAAAAACTGTTTTTT
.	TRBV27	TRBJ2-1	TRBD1	CASSSETGTGNNEQFF	TGTGCCAGCAGTTCCGAGACCGGGACAGGGAACAATGAGCAGTTCTTC
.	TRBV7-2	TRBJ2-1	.	CASSQRAGHSYNEQFF	TGTGCCAGCAGCCAAAGGGCGGGACACTCCTACAATGAGCAGTTCTTC
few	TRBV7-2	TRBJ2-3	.	CASSPGHGGVTDTQYF	TGTGCCAGCAGCCCAGGACACGGCGGAGTCACAGATACGCAGTATTTT
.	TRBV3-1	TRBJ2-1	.	CASSPGGGRNEQFF	TGTGCCAGCAGCCCCGGGGGAGGTAGGAATGAGCAGTTCTTC
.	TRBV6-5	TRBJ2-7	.	CASSYNRGGYEQYF	TGTGCCAGCAGTTACAACAGGGGGGGCTACGAGCAGTACTTC
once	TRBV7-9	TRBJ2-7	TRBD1	CASSYLGQGSHEQYF	TGTGCCAGCAGCTACTTGGGACAGGGCAGCCACGAGCAGTACTTC
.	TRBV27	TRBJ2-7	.	CASSLRVSSSYEQYF	TGTGCCAGCAGTCTCCGGGTTTCATCCTCCTACGAGCAGTACTTC
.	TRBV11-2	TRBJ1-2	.	CASSPHLGGNGYTF	TGTGCCAGCAGCCCCCACCTTGGAGGGAACGGCTACACCTTC
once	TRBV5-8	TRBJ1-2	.	CASSLVPTANYGYTF	TGTGCCAGCAGCTTGGTCCCAACAGCTAACTATGGCTACACCTTC
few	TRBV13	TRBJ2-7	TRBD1	CASRGQDYEQYF	TGTGCCAGCAGGGGACAGGACTACGAGCAGTACTTC
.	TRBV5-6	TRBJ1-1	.	CASSLDPGINTEAFF	TGTGCCAGCAGCTTGGATCCAGGCATAAACACTGAAGCTTTCTTT